This passage covers 32 T cell receptor beta chains from one sample sequenced in a study of identifying expanded T cells in peripheral blood. Sequencing used immunoSEQ multiplex PCR; TCRdb keeps in-frame clones, though not all of them. In the table there are 90,000 or so clones, approximately 83% of which are singletons. What was sequenced was blood. These TCRs come from a person aged 18 to 70 in good health.

The chain is built from TRBV30 and TRBJ2-5; TRBD2 matches at 9 bases. CDR3 length: 15 amino acids. From germline, CDR1 is GTSNPN and CDR2 SVGIG (reference sequence). The junction had 9 bases not matched to a gene; V was cut back by 0 bases and J by 7 bases. The CDR3 DNA follows: TGTGCCTGGAGTGTAGGCCTTAGCGGGGGTGGGACCCAGTACTTC. Its protein is CAWSVGLSGGGTQYF.

The CDR3 is CASSFTGGAGTEAFF. The CDR3 DNA sequence: TGTGCCAGCAGCTTCACAGGGGGCGCAGGGACTGAAGCTTTCTTT. The V gene is TRBV7-2, the J gene TRBJ1-1, with 9 bases matching TRBD1. CDR3 length: 15 residues. CDR1 is SGHTA and CDR2 is FQGNSA in the germline V gene. Trimming cost V 3 bases and J 5 bases; bases outside gene matches: 7. Variable domain in full (rest from reference TRBV7-2 and TRBJ1-1): GAGVSQSPSNKVTEKGKDVELRCDPISGHTALYWYRQSLGQGLEFLIYFQGNSAPDKSGLPSDRFSAERTGGSVSTLTIQRTQQEDSAVYLCASSFTGGAGTEAFFGQGTRLTVV.

The chain employs TRBV11-2 and TRBJ2-7; TRBD1 is a possible D gene (5 bases). The CDR3 sequence is 15 residues long. V was clipped by 8 bases and J by 0 bases, with 17 bases between them. CDR1 SGHAT and CDR2 FQNNGV come from the germline V gene. In DNA, the CDR3 is TGTGCCAGCCGACATACAGGTCTCGGCTCCTACGAGCAGTACTTC. It translates to CASRHTGLGSYEQYF.

This sequence joins TRBV19 and TRBJ2-6; D ambiguous. The CDR3 is made up of 15 amino acids. The V gene's germline CDR1 is LNHDA and CDR2 SQIVND (reference sequence). V lost 6 bases and J lost 1, with 10 bases in between. CDR3 sequence reads: CASSPVLSGANVLTF. CDR3 coding DNA: TGTGCCAGTAGCCCCGTTCTATCTGGGGCCAACGTCCTGACTTTC.

The J gene is TRBJ2-1, the V gene TRBV2, with TRBD1 matching 9 bases. The germline CDR1 and CDR2 sequences are SNHLY and FYNNEI. There are 15 residues in the CDR3. With V trimmed by 6 bases and J by 1 base, 4 bases remained unmatched. The CDR3 here is CASRSGTGSYNEQFF. CDR3 in DNA: TGTGCCAGCAGGTCCGGGACAGGGTCCTACAATGAGCAGTTCTTC.

The chain combines TRBV11-3 with TRBJ1-1, with D possibly being TRBD1 (5 bases). CDR1 is SGHNT, CDR2 YENEEA, per germline. The CDR3 totals 13 residues. Trimming stripped 4 bases from V and 4 bases from J, with 10 bases between. In nucleotides, the CDR3 is TGTGCCAGCAGCTGGGGGGGATTCACTGAAGCTTTCTTT. This translates into CASSWGGFTEAFF.

V gene TRBV6-6 combines with J gene TRBJ1-1; tentatively, D is TRBD1 (6 bases). The germline V gene has CDR1 MNHNY and CDR2 SVGAGI (reference sequence). CDR3 size: 13 residues. Deletions cut 8 bases from V and 1 base from J, with 11 bases between. In nucleotides, the CDR3 is TGTGCCAGCGCCGGGGGCACGAACACTGAAGCTTTCTTT. It encodes CASAGGTNTEAFF.

The chain links TRBV7-6 to TRBJ2-6, with 7 bases that match TRBD1. Germline V gene sequence: CDR1 SGHVS, CDR2 FNYEAQ. V lost 5 bases and J lost 4; bases outside the gene matches: 11. This CDR3 is 17 amino acids long. DNA for the CDR3: TGTGCCAGCAGCCCCTACCACAGGGGACGCGGGGCCAACGTCCTGACTTTC. This encodes CASSPYHRGRGANVLTF.

This clone was detected only once. This sequence joins TRBV7-9 and TRBJ2-5; 12 nucleotides match TRBD1. The CDR3 has 18 amino acids. CDR1 and CDR2 (germline): SEHNR, FQNEAQ (reference sequence). V shed 4 bases and J 3 bases; nucleotides not matched to a gene: 12. DNA for the CDR3: TGTGCCAGCAGCTCACGAACCGGGACAGGGGGCTGGGAAGAGACCCAGTACTTC. It is translated as CASSSRTGTGGWEETQYF.

The chain combines TRBV5-4 with TRBJ1-1; no clear D gene. Germline values: CDR1 SGHNT, CDR2 YYREEE (reference sequence). This CDR3 has 17 amino acids. Trimming took off 7 bases at V and 3 bases at J, with 25 bases between the two ends. This CDR3 is CASLKSGRYPLDTEAFF. The CDR3 DNA sequence: TGTGCCAGCCTGAAATCCGGCCGATACCCGTTGGACACTGAAGCTTTCTTT.

The gene calls are TRBV9 and TRBJ1-4, with 8 bases lining up with TRBD1. The junction had 5 bases not matched to a gene; V was cut back by 4 bases and J by 6 bases. The germline gives CDR1 SGDLS, CDR2 YYNGEE. This CDR3 contains 14 residues. The CDR3 DNA sequence: TGTGCCAGCAGCCCTCGGACAGGGTATGAAAAACTGTTTTTT. Protein: CASSPRTGYEKLFF. Full variable domain (rest looked up from reference TRBV9 and TRBJ1-4): DSGVTQTPKHLITATGQRVTLRCSPRSGDLSVYWYQQSLDQGLQFLIQYYNGEERAKGNILERFSAQQFPDLHSELNLSSLELGDSALYFCASSPRTGYEKLFFGSGTQLSVL.

The V gene is TRBV7-2, the J gene TRBJ2-5; D tentatively reads TRBD1 or TRBD2 (5 bases each). This CDR3 spans 14 amino acids. CDR1 and CDR2 (germline): SGHTA, FQGNSA. Trimming shortened V by 3 bases and J by 5 bases, and 13 bases separated the two germline ends. Here the CDR3 reads CASSLSGRRETQYF. For the CDR3, the DNA is TGTGCCAGCAGCTTGTCGGGGCGACGGGAGACCCAGTACTTC. Based on the CDR3 plus reference TRBV7-2 and TRBJ2-5, the full variable domain is GAGVSQSPSNKVTEKGKDVELRCDPISGHTALYWYRQSLGQGLEFLIYFQGNSAPDKSGLPSDRFSAERTGGSVSTLTIQRTQQEDSAVYLCASSLSGRRETQYFGPGTRLLVL.

The rearrangement joins TRBV19 to TRBJ1-1, with TRBD1 as a possible D gene (5 bases). This CDR3 is 13 amino acids long. V was pared by 8 bases and J by 4 bases, with 14 bases between. The germline V gene has CDR1 LNHDA and CDR2 SQIVND (reference sequence). This CDR3 is CASGAGSGTEAFF. In DNA, the CDR3 is TGTGCCAGTGGGGCTGGGTCGGGCACTGAAGCTTTCTTT.

This chain links TRBV6-6 with TRBJ1-2; D unclear. Germline assignment: CDR1 MNHNY and CDR2 SVGAGI (reference sequence). This CDR3 is built from 12 residues. V was trimmed by 2 bases and J by 12 bases, leaving 13 bases between them. The CDR3 bases are TGTGCCAGCAGTTACGGTCCGGGAGGTCACACCTTC. Translating gives CASSYGPGGHTF.

This clone was observed once. The rearrangement uses TRBV19 and TRBJ1-1, with D maybe TRBD1 (5 bases). Germline V gives CDR1 LNHDA, CDR2 SQIVND (reference sequence). CDR3 size: 16 residues. V was trimmed by 7 bases and J by 0 bases, leaving 18 bases between them. Here the CDR3 DNA reads TGTGCCAGTAATAGTGATGGGGGTAAAATGAACACTGAAGCTTTCTTT. Translated: CASNSDGGKMNTEAFF.

The genes are TRBV6-5 and TRBJ1-1; D is possibly TRBD1 (5 bases). There are 15 residues in the CDR3. Germline CDR1 is MNHEY and CDR2 is SVGAGI. V shed 2 bases and J shed 3 bases, with 13 bases lying between them. CDR3 region: CASSYQWGGDTEAFF. DNA of the CDR3: TGTGCCAGCAGTTACCAATGGGGCGGGGACACTGAAGCTTTCTTT.

The chain is built from TRBV18 and TRBJ1-2, with no clear D. Looked up from germline, CDR1 is KGHSH and CDR2 is LQKENI. The V and J ends lost 6 bases and 4 bases respectively, with 15 bases between them. This CDR3 is 14 amino acids long. CDR3 sequence (DNA): TGTGCCAGCTCCGGAACAGCGGCACGCTATGGCTACACCTTC. It yields the protein CASSGTAARYGYTF.

The gene calls are TRBV7-8 and TRBJ1-6; TRBD1 agrees at 8 bases. This CDR3 has 17 residues. Trimming at V came to 6 bases and at J to 9 bases, leaving 16 bases not matched to a gene. Germline lookup yields CDR1 SGHVS and CDR2 FQNEAQ. The chain's CDR3 is CASSFGGGTGGGSPLHF. CDR3 in DNA: TGTGCCAGCAGTTTCGGAGGGGGAACAGGGGGTGGTTCACCCCTCCACTTT. The whole variable domain, remainder taken from reference TRBV7-8 and TRBJ1-6, is GAGVSQSPRYKVAKRGQDVALRCDPISGHVSLFWYQQALGQGPEFLTYFQNEAQLDKSGLPSDRFFAERPEGSVSTLKIQRTQQEDSAVYLCASSFGGGTGGGSPLHFGNGTRLTVT.

The rearrangement joins TRBV11-2 to TRBJ1-6; D gene uncertain. The CDR3 totals 13 residues. CDR1 is SGHAT and CDR2 is FQNNGV in the germline V gene. Deletions cut 1 base from V and 7 bases from J, with 5 bases between. CDR3 in amino acids: CASSLVPNSPLHF. The CDR3 region has the DNA TGTGCCAGCAGCTTAGTACCCAATTCACCCCTCCACTTT.

This rearrangement joins TRBV2 to TRBJ1-2; a possible D gene is TRBD1 (6 bases). In germline, CDR1 is SNHLY, CDR2 FYNNEI. The CDR3 has 12 amino acids. Trimming left V 4 bases short and J 14 bases short, with 17 bases between. The CDR3 nucleotides are TGTGCCAGCAGTGGGCAGGGGATTTTATATACCTTC. Translation gives CASSGQGILYTF.

The CDR3 nucleotides are TGTGCCAGCAGGAGGGACGGTAATTCACCCCTCCACTTT. This codes for CASRRDGNSPLHF. The chain joins TRBV9 to TRBJ1-6; D perhaps matches TRBD1 (5 bases). From germline, CDR1 is SGDLS and CDR2 YYNGEE. The V end was cut by 5 bases, the J end by 6 bases, with 9 bases between. The CDR3 is 13 amino acids.

This CDR3 is CASSLAAPSKFGTQYF. In nucleotides, the CDR3 is TGTGCCAGCAGCTTGGCTGCGCCGAGCAAATTTGGTACGCAGTATTTT. The chain recombines TRBV5-8 with TRBJ2-3, with D unclear. CDR3 size: 16 residues. CDR1 and CDR2 (germline): SGHTS, YDEGEE. V was cut by 0 bases and J by 8 bases, with 19 bases left in between.

The chain carries TRBV2 and TRBJ1-2; maybe TRBD1 (5 bases). CDR1 is SNHLY, CDR2 FYNNEI, per germline. Trimming cost V 8 bases and J 7 bases, with 14 bases left between them. This CDR3 comprises 12 residues. As DNA, the CDR3 is TGTGCCAGCCCCGGGACCCTGGGTGGCTACACCTTC. Translation: CASPGTLGGYTF.

The chain links TRBV27 to TRBJ2-2, with no clear D. Between the trimmed V and J ends, which lost 3 bases and 5 bases, there was a span of 7 bases. CDR1 is MNHEY, CDR2 SMNVEV, per germline (reference sequence). CDR3 length equals 13 residues. The CDR3 DNA reads as TGTGCCAGCAGTTTGAGGAGAACCGGGGAGCTGTTTTTT. This sequence encodes CASSLRRTGELFF.

This chain links TRBV11-3 with TRBJ2-7, with a weak D call TRBD1 (6 bases). Germline V lookup: CDR1 SGHNT, CDR2 YENEEA. The CDR3 covers 14 residues. The V end was cut by 3 bases, the J end by 3 bases, with 12 bases between. The DNA of the CDR3 is TGTGCCAGCAGCTTTCGGGACACCTACTACGAGCAGTACTTC. It translates to CASSFRDTYYEQYF.

This clone showed up just a few times. The chain is built from TRBV25-1 and TRBJ1-4; 8 nucleotides agree with TRBD1. Germline V gene lookup returns CDR1 MGHDK and CDR2 SYGVNS. The CDR3 contains 15 residues. With 5 bases clipped from V and 2 bases from J, the junction kept 4 bases outside the gene matches. CDR3 residues: CASSPHRGTNEKLFF. CDR3 nucleotide sequence: TGTGCCAGCAGTCCTCACAGGGGGACTAATGAAAAACTGTTTTTT.

The chain couples TRBV7-2 to TRBJ1-6; TRBD1 might be the D (6 bases). Trimming stripped 2 bases from V and 10 bases from J, with 12 bases between. There are 14 residues in the CDR3. CDR1 is SGHTA and CDR2 is FQGNSA in the germline V gene. DNA of the CDR3: TGTGCCAGCAGCTTACGGGGGGCCGAGTCACCCCTCCACTTT. Its translation: CASSLRGAESPLHF.

This chain uses TRBV5-6 with TRBJ1-2, with a tentative D call TRBD1 (5 bases). The V gene's germline CDR1 is SGHDT and CDR2 YYEEEE. Deletions cut 0 bases from V and 6 bases from J, with 18 bases between. The CDR3 is made up of 16 amino acids. CDR3 residues: CASSLGEPGRLNGYTF. DNA for the CDR3: TGTGCCAGCAGCTTGGGGGAACCGGGACGGTTGAATGGCTACACCTTC.

This sequence joins TRBV7-2 and TRBJ2-3; TRBD2 matches 7 bases. With 5 bases clipped from V and 0 bases from J, the junction kept 5 bases outside the gene matches. CDR3 size: 15 residues. From germline, CDR1 is SGHTA and CDR2 FQGNSA. This CDR3 is CASSHGLVSTDTQYF. Here the CDR3 DNA reads TGTGCCAGCAGCCACGGACTAGTTAGCACAGATACGCAGTATTTT.

V and J are TRBV4-3 and TRBJ2-7; TRBD1 matches 7 bases. The CDR3 is 16 residues long. Per germline, CDR1 LGHNA and CDR2 YSLEER. Trimming took 3 bases from V and 2 from J; bases not matched to a gene: 10. CDR3 nucleotide sequence: TGCGCCAGCAGCCAGTCCGGGACAGCACCGACCTACGAGCAGTACTTC. As protein: CASSQSGTAPTYEQYF.

The chain recombines TRBV5-6 with TRBJ2-5, with D unresolved. This CDR3 comprises 14 residues. Per the germline V gene, CDR1 is SGHDT and CDR2 is YYEEEE. V was pared by 1 base and J by 2 bases, with 9 bases between. CDR3: CASSLFGPQETQYF. The CDR3 DNA reads as TGTGCCAGCAGCTTGTTTGGACCGCAAGAGACCCAGTACTTC.

The rearrangement joins TRBV2 to TRBJ1-5, with D unresolved. V lost 6 bases and J lost 7, with 10 bases in between. Germline loops: CDR1 SNHLY, CDR2 FYNNEI. There are 12 residues in the CDR3. In nucleotides, the CDR3 is TGTGCCAGCAGGGGGAACCTGCAGCCCCAGCATTTT. This gives the protein CASRGNLQPQHF. The full variable domain, completed using reference TRBV2 and TRBJ1-5, is EPEVTQTPSHQVTQMGQEVILRCVPISNHLYFYWYRQILGQKVEFLVSFYNNEISEKSEIFDDQFSVERPDGSNFTLKIRSTKLEDSAMYFCASRGNLQPQHFGDGTRLSIL.